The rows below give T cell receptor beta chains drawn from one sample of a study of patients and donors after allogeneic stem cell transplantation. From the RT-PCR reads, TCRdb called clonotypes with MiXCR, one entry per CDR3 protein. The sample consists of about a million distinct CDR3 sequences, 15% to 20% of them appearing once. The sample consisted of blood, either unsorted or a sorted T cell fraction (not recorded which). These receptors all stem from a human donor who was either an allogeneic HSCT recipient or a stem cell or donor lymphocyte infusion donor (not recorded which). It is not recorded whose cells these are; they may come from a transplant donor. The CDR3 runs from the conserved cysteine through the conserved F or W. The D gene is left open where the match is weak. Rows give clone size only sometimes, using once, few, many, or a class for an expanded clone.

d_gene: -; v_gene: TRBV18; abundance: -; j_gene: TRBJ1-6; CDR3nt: TGTGCCAGCTCACCTCGACCGCGGGATTCACCCCTCCACTTT; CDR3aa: CASSPRPRDSPLHF
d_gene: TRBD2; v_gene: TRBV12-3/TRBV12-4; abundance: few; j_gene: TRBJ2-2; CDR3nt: TGTGCCAGCACGATCCCGGGACTAGCGGAAACGAACACCGGGGAGCTGTTTTTT; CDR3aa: CASTIPGLAETNTGELFF
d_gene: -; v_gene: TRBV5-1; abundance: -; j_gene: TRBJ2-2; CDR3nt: TGCGCCAGCAGTCCACTGTCAGGAGGAGTAACCGGGGAGCTGTTTTTT; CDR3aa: CASSPLSGGVTGELFF
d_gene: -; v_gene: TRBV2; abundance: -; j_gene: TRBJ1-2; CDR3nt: TGTGCCAGCAATGTGGGTTTACTCCGTGGCTACACCTTC; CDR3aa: CASNVGLLRGYTF
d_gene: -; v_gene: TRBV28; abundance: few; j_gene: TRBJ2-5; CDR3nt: TGTGCCACCCACTCCCACGGACAAGAGACCCAGTACTTC; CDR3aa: CATHSHGQETQYF
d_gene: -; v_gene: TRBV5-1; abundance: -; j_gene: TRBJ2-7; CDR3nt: TGCGCCAGCAGCTTGGTCCGGGGGCACCTTTACGAGCAGTACTTC; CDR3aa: CASSLVRGHLYEQYF
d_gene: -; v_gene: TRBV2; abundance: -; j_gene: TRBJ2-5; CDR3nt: TGTGCCAGCAGGAAGGTCGAGCTTCGCCGAGGGGGGACCCAGTACTTC; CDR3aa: CASRKVELRRGGTQYF
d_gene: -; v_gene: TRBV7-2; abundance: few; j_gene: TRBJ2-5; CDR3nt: TGTGCCAGCAGCTCCCTAGCGAGGAGGGAGACCCAGTACTTC; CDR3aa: CASSSLARRETQYF
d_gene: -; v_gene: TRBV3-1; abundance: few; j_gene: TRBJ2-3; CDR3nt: TGTGCCAGCAGCCCCCTCCGTGGATCGCAGTATTTT; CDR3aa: CASSPLRGSQYF
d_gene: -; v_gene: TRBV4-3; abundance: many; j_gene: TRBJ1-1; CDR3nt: TGCGCCAGCAGCCAAGCGGTCGGCGACAGCAGAACTGAAGCTTTCTTT; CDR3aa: CASSQAVGDSRTEAFF
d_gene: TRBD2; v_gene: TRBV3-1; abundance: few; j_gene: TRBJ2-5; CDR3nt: TGTGCCAGCAGCCAAGTGGGCGGGAGGGCCACACGGCAAGAGACCCAGTACTTC; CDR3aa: CASSQVGGRATRQETQYF
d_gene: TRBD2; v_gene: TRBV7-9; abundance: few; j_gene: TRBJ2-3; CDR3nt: TGTGCCAGCACGATAAGCGGGGGGTCAGATACGCAGTATTTT; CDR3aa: CASTISGGSDTQYF
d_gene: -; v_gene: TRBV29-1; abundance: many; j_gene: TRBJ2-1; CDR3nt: TGCAGCGTTGTGAGGGCAGGGAGGAATGAGCAGTTCTTC; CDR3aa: CSVVRAGRNEQFF
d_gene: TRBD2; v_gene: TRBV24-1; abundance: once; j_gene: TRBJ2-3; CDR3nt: TGTGCCACCAGTGATTCTGTAGCGGGTCGACTCACAGATACGCAGTATTTT; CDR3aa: CATSDSVAGRLTDTQYF
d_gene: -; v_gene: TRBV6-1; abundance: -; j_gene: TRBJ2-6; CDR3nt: TGTGCCAGCAGTGCTGAGGTCTCTGGGGCCAACGTCCTGACTTTC; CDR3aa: CASSAEVSGANVLTF
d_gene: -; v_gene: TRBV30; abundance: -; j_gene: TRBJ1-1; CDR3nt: TGTGCCTGGAGTTTGGGGAAAGGAACTGAAGCTTTCTTT; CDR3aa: CAWSLGKGTEAFF
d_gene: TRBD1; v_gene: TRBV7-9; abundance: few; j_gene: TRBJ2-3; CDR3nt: TGTGCCAGCAGGAAAACAGGGGTGGATACGCAGTATTTT; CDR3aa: CASRKTGVDTQYF
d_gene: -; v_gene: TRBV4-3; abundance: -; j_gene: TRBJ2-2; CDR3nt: TGCGCCAGCAGCCAAGATTTCAGGAACACCGGGGAGCTGTTTTTT; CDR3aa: CASSQDFRNTGELFF
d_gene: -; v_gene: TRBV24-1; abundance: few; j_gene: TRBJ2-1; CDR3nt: TGTGCCACCAGCCTGCCTCCCTACAATGAGCAGTTCTTC; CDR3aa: CATSLPPYNEQFF
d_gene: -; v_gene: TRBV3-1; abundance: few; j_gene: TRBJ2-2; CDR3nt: TGTGCCAGCAGCCCTGGCCGGGGGGACACCGGAACCGGGGAGCTGTTTTTT; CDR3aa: CASSPGRGDTGTGELFF
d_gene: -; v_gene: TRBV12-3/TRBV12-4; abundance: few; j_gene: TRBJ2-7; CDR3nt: TGTGCCAGCAGTTTATACCCCCAGCGGAGCGTCCACGAGCAGTACTTC; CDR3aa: CASSLYPQRSVHEQYF
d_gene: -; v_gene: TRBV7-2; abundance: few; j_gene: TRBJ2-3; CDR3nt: TGTGCCAGCAGCTTTGGGGAATTCCTCACAGATACGCAGTATTTT; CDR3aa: CASSFGEFLTDTQYF
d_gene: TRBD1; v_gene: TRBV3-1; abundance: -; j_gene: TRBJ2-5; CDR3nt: TGTGCCAGCAGCCACCGCGACAGGGGCGGAGAGACCCAGTACTTC; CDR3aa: CASSHRDRGGETQYF
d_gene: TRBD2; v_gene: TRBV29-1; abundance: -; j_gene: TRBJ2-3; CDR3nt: TGCAGCGCGAAGCGGGATAGAACAGATACGCAGTATTTT; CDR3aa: CSAKRDRTDTQYF
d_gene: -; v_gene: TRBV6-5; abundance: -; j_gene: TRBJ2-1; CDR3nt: TGTGCCAGCAGTTCCGGGAATCGAGTTGAGCAGTTCTTC; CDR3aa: CASSSGNRVEQFF
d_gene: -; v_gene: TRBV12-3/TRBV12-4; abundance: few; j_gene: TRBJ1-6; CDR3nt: TGTGCCAGCAGTCCCTCAGTCGTGGGTTCACCCCTCCACTTT; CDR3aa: CASSPSVVGSPLHF
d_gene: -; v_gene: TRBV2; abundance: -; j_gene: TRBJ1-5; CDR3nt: TGTGCCAGCACCGGGACAAATAGCAATCAGCCCCAGCATTTT; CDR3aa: CASTGTNSNQPQHF
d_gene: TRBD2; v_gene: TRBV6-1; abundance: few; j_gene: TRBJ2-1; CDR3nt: TGTGCCAGCGCCCCGCGGGGGAGCTCCTACAATGAGCAGTTCTTC; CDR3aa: CASAPRGSSYNEQFF
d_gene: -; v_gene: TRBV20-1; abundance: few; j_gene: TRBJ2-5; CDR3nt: TGCAGTGCTAGAAGGGACCTCGGGAGTGGAGAGACCCAGTACTTC; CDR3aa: CSARRDLGSGETQYF
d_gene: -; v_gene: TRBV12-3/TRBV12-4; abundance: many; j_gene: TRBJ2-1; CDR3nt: TGTGCCAGCAGTTTAGCCGGGGTGGGTGGCTTCAATGAGCAGTTCTTC; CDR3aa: CASSLAGVGGFNEQFF
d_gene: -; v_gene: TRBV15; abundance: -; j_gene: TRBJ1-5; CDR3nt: TGTGCCACCAGCAGAGGTGACCTTAGCAATCAGCCCCAGCATTTT; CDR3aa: CATSRGDLSNQPQHF
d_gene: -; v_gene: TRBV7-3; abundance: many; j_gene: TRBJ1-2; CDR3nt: TGTGCCAGCAGCCTAGGGCTAGACTATGGCTACACCTTC; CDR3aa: CASSLGLDYGYTF
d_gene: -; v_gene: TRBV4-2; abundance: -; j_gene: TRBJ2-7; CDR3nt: TGTGCCAGCAGCCAAGATCGGGCAGAAAACTACGAGCAGTACTTC; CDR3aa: CASSQDRAENYEQYF
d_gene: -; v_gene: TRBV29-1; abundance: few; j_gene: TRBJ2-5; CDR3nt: TGCAGCGTTGAAGTCGTGGGAAGGGTTGAGACCCAGTACTTC; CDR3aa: CSVEVVGRVETQYF
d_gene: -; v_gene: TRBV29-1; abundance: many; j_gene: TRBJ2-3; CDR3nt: TGCAGCGTCCTTAGGACCACAGATACGCAGTATTTT; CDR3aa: CSVLRTTDTQYF
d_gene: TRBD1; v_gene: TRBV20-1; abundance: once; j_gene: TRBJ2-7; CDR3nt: TGCAGTGCTAGAGATAGCGGACAGGGGGAATACGAGCAGTACTTC; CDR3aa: CSARDSGQGEYEQYF